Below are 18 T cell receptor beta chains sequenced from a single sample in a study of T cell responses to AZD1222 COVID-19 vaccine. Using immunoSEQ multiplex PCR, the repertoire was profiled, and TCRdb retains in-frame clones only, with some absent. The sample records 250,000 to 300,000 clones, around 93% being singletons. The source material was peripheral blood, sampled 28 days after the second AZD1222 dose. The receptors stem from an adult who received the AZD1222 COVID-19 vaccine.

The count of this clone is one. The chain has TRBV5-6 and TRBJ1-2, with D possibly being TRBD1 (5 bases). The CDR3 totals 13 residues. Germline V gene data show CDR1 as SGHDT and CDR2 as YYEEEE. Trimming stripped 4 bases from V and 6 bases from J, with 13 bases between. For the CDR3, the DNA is TGTGCCAGCAGCCCAGGGTCCGAACATGGCTACACCTTC. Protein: CASSPGSEHGYTF.

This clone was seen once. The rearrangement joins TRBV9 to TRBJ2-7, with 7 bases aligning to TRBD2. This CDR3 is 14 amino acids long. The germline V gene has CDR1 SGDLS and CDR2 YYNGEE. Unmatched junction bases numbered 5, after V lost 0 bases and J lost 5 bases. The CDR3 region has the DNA TGTGCCAGCAGCGTAGCGGGGGGATCCAACGAGCAGTACTTC. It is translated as CASSVAGGSNEQYF.

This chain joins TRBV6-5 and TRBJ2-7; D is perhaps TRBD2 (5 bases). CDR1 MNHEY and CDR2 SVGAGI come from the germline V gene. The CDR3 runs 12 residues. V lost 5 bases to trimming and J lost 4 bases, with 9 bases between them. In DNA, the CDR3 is TGTGCCAGCAGTCCGACTAAGTACGAGCAGTACTTC. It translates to CASSPTKYEQYF.

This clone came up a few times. CDR3 residues: CASSTRAGTNNEQFF. CDR3 DNA sequence: TGTGCCAGCAGCACCCGAGCCGGGACTAACAATGAGCAGTTCTTC. The rearrangement uses TRBV9 and TRBJ2-1; TRBD2 matches 7 bases. Germline V gene sequence: CDR1 SGDLS, CDR2 YYNGEE. The CDR3 has 15 residues. V lost 4 bases and J lost 5; bases outside the gene matches: 9.

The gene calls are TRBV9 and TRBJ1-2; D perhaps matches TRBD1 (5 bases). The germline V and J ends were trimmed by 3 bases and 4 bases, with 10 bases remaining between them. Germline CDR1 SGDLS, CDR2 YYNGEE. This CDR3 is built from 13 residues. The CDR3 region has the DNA TGTGCCAGCAGCGCCAGGACAAGCTATGGCTACACCTTC. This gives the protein CASSARTSYGYTF.

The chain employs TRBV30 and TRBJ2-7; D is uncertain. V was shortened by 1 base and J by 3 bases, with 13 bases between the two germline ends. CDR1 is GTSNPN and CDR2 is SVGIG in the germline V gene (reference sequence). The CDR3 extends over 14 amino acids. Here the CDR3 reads CAWSATLTLYEQYF. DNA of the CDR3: TGTGCCTGGAGTGCAACTCTGACCCTCTACGAGCAGTACTTC.

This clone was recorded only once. CDR3 loop: CSAKGVGAFF. CDR3 nucleotide sequence: TGCAGTGCTAAGGGGGTGGGGGCTTTCTTT. The chain joins TRBV20-1 to TRBJ1-1, with a possible D match to TRBD1 (6 bases). The germline V gene has CDR1 DFQATT and CDR2 SNEGSKA (reference sequence). The germline V and J ends were trimmed by 4 bases and 11 bases, with 11 bases remaining between them. This CDR3 contains 10 residues.

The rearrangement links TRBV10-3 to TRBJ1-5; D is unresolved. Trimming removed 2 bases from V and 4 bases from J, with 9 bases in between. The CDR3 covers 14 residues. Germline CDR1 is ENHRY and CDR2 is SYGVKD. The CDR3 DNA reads TGTGCCATCAGTGAGGGCGGTCTAAATCAGCCCCAGCATTTT. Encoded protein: CAISEGGLNQPQHF.

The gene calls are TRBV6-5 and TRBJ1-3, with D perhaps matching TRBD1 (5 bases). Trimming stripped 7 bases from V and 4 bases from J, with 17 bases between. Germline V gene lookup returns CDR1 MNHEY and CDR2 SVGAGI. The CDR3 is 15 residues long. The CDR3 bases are TGTGCCAGCACCTTGGGAGGGGCCCCAGGAAACACCATATATTTT. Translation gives CASTLGGAPGNTIYF.

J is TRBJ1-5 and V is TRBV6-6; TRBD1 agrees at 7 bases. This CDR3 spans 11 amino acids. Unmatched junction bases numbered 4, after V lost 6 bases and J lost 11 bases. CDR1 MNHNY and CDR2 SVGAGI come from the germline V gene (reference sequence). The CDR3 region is CASRRQGSQHF. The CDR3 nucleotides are TGTGCCAGCAGGCGACAGGGATCCCAGCATTTT.

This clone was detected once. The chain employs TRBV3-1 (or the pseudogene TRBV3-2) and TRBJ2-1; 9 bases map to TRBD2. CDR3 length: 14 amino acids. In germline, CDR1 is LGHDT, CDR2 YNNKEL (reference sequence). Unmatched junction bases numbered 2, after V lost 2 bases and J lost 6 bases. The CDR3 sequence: CASSQSGGINEQFF. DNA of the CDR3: TGTGCCAGCAGCCAAAGCGGGGGGATCAATGAGCAGTTCTTC.

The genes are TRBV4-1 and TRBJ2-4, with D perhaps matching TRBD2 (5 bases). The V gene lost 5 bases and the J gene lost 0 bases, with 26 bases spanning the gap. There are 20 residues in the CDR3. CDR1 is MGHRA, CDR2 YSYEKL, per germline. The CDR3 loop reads CASSYRVRTSGEGAKNIQYF. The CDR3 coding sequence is TGCGCCAGCAGCTACCGAGTTCGAACAAGCGGAGAGGGAGCCAAAAACATTCAGTACTTC.

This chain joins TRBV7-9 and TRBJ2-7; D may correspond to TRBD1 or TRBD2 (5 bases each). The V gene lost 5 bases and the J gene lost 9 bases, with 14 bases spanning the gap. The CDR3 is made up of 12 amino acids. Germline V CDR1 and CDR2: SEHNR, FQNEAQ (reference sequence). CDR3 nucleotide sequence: TGTGCCAGCAGCGTGGGACCCCAAGGGCAGTACTTC. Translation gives CASSVGPQGQYF.

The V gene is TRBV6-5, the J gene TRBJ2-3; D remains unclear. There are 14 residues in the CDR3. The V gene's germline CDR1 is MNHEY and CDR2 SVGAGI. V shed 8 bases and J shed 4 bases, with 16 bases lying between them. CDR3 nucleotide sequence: TGTGCCAGCGGTAGGGATCGGCAGGCAGATACGCAGTATTTT. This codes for CASGRDRQADTQYF.

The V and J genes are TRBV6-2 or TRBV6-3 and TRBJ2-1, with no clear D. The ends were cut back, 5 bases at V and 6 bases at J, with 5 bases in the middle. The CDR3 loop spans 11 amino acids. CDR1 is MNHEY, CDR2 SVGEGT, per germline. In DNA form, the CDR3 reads TGTGCCAGCAGTCACATCAATGAGCAGTTCTTC. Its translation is CASSHINEQFF.

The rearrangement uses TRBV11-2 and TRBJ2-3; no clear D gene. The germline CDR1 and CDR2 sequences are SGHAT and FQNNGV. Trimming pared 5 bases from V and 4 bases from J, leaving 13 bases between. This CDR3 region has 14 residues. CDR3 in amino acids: CASSRPLLADTQYF. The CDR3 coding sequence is TGTGCCAGCAGCCGACCCTTACTTGCAGATACGCAGTATTTT.

Here the CDR3 DNA reads TGTGCCAGCAGCGTAGGTGCCGGGACAGGGTCCTACGAGCAGTACTTC. Its translation is CASSVGAGTGSYEQYF. V gene TRBV9 combines with J gene TRBJ2-7; 9 positions agree with TRBD1. CDR1 is SGDLS and CDR2 is YYNGEE in the germline V gene. The CDR3 spans 16 residues. J was trimmed by 1 base and V by 0 bases; bases with no gene match: 5.

Here the CDR3 reads CASSSGGTSGSYEQFF. CDR3 nucleotide sequence: TGTGCCAGCAGCTCCGGGGGGACTAGCGGGAGCTATGAGCAGTTCTTC. The chain recombines TRBV11-3 with TRBJ2-1; 14 bases map to TRBD2. There are 16 residues in the CDR3. The V segment lost 4 bases and the J segment 8 bases; nucleotides outside the gene matches: 7. Germline values: CDR1 SGHNT, CDR2 YENEEA.